The 9 T cell receptor beta chains given below trace back to one sample, sequenced in a study of identical twins. TCRdb re-derived calls from the 5' RACE reads in MiXCR, one entry per CDR3 protein. This table has 690,000 or so distinct CDR3 sequences, 8.6% appearing once. These data were likewise used in another study, on yellow fever vaccine responses in identical twins.

Sequencing used PBMCs. These receptors came from a woman younger than 35 in good health.

This clonotype has ten or more counts. The rearrangement joins TRBV12-3 or TRBV12-4 to TRBJ2-7, with D possibly TRBD2 on 6 matching bases. The CDR3 totals 13 residues. V was trimmed by 6 bases and J by 5 bases, leaving 14 bases between them. This chain's CDR3 is CASRGDFTNEQYF. The CDR3 DNA is TGTGCCAGCAGAGGGGACTTCACTAACGAGCAGTACTTC.

The sample holds a few counts of this clonotype. V is TRBV9 and J is TRBJ2-1; D might be TRBD2 (6 bases). V shed 1 base and J shed 6 bases, with 11 bases lying between them. From germline, CDR1 is SGDLS and CDR2 YYNGEE. The CDR3 is 14 residues long. This chain's CDR3 is CASSVFGSGNEQFF. In nucleotides, the CDR3 is TGTGCCAGCAGCGTATTCGGGAGCGGCAATGAGCAGTTCTTC.

V usage is TRBV7-2 and J usage is TRBJ2-6; 11 bases are a match to TRBD2. The CDR3 has 19 residues. Trimming cost V 0 bases and J 1 base; bases outside gene matches: 5. Germline assignment: CDR1 SGHTA and CDR2 FQGNSA. DNA of the CDR3: TGTGCCAGCAGCTTAGCAATCGGGACTAGCGGATCTGGGGCCAACGTCCTGACTTTC. As protein: CASSLAIGTSGSGANVLTF.

This clonotype was observed a few times. CDR3 loop: CASSQDFAGGFTGELFF. The CDR3 DNA follows: TGCGCCAGCAGCCAAGACTTCGCGGGAGGGTTCACCGGGGAGCTGTTTTTT. V is TRBV4-3 and J is TRBJ2-2, with 9 positions matching TRBD2. V was clipped by 0 bases and J by 4 bases; unmatched bases: 6. This CDR3 spans 17 amino acids. Germline V gene sequence: CDR1 LGHNA, CDR2 YSLEER.

The rearrangement joins TRBV3-1 to TRBJ2-1; 8 bases align to TRBD1. The CDR3 has 16 residues. Germline V gene lookup returns CDR1 LGHDT and CDR2 YNNKEL (reference sequence). The V and J ends lost 5 bases and 2 bases, in that order; junction bases with no gene match: 8. The CDR3 loop is CASSSEDRVPYNEQFF. The DNA of the CDR3 is TGTGCCAGCAGCTCGGAGGACAGGGTACCCTACAATGAGCAGTTCTTC.

This clonotype was counted only a few times. The chain carries TRBV6-1 and TRBJ2-4, with no clear D. The CDR3 is 13 residues long. The V end was cut by 6 bases, the J end by 0 bases, with 6 bases between. Per the germline V gene, CDR1 is MNHNS and CDR2 is SASEGT. The CDR3 sequence is CASRPIAKNIQYF. DNA of the CDR3: TGTGCCAGCAGGCCCATAGCCAAAAACATTCAGTACTTC.

This clonotype was recorded many times. The V and J genes are TRBV20-1 and TRBJ2-5; D gene unclear. The CDR3 totals 16 residues. Germline assignment: CDR1 DFQATT and CDR2 SNEGSKA (reference sequence). The V gene lost 1 base and the J gene lost 1 base, with 16 bases spanning the gap. CDR3 region: CSARGRMDSFQETQYF. The CDR3 DNA follows: TGCAGTGCTAGAGGCCGTATGGATTCTTTCCAAGAGACCCAGTACTTC.

The rearrangement joins TRBV29-1 to TRBJ1-2; the match to TRBD1 covers 11 bases. This CDR3 has 15 residues. CDR1 and CDR2 (germline): SQVTM, ANQGSEA. V lost 1 base, J lost 5 bases, and 6 bases stayed unmatched. CDR3 region: CSVEGTGGGFYGYTF. CDR3 nucleotides: TGCAGCGTTGAAGGGACAGGGGGCGGTTTTTATGGCTACACCTTC.

This rearrangement joins TRBV5-6 to TRBJ2-7; D gene unclear. This CDR3 is built from 13 residues. CDR1 is SGHDT, CDR2 YYEEEE, per germline. V was trimmed by 4 bases and J by 6 bases, leaving 14 bases between them. CDR3 bases: TGTGCCAGCAGCAATATCGGACCCAGCGAGCAGTACTTC. This translates into CASSNIGPSEQYF.